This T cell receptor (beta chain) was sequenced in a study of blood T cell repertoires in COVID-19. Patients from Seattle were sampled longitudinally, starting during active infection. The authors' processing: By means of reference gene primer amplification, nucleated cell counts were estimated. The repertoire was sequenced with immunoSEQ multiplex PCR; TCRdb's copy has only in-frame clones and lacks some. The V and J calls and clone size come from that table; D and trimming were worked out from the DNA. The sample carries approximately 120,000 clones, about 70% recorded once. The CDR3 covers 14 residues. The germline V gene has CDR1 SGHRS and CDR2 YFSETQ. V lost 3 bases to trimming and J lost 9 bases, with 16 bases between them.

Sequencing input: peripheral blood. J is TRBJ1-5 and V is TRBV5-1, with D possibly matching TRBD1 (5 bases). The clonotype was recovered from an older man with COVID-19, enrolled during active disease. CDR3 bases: TGCGCCAGCAGCTCGGACGGGGGGGTTGCGCCCCAGCATTTT. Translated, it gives CASSSDGGVAPQHF.